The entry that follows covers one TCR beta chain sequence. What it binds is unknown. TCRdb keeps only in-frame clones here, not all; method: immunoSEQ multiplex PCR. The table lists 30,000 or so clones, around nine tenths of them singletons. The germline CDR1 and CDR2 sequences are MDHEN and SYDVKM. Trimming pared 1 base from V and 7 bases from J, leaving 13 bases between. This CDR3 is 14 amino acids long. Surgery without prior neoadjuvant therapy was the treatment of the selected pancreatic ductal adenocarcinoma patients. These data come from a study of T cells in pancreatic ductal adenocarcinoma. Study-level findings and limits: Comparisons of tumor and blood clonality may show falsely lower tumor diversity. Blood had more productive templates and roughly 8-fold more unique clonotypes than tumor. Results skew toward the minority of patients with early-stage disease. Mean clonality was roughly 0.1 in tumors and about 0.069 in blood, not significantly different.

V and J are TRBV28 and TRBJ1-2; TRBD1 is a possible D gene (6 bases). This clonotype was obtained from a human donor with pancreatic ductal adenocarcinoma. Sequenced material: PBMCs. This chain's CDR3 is CASSLSGGGGGYTF. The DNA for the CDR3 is TGTGCCAGCAGTTTATCGGGGGGCGGAGGTGGCTACACCTTC.